Shown below are 17 T cell receptor beta chains from a single sample sequenced in a study of cytomegalovirus exposure and HLA in healthy donors. The protocol was immunoSEQ multiplex PCR, while the TCRdb copy is restricted to in-frame clones and leaves out a portion. The sample contains about 120,000 clones, approximately 94% of which appear only once. Sample: PBMCs. These receptors came from a man in his late teens or twenties in good health and CMV-seronegative.

The chain has TRBV28 and TRBJ1-5, with D unclear. V shed 7 bases and J shed 0 bases, with 16 bases lying between them. The CDR3 is 16 residues long. CDR1 and CDR2 from the germline V gene are MDHEN and SYDVKM. This chain's CDR3 is CASTRVAYDSNQPQHF. The CDR3 DNA reads as TGTGCCAGCACGAGGGTAGCGTACGATAGCAATCAGCCCCAGCATTTT.

The chain employs TRBV10-3 and TRBJ2-3; 14 bases are shared with TRBD2. Germline trimming cut 6 bases from V and 3 bases from J; bases unmatched to any gene: 5. There are 16 residues in the CDR3. Per the germline V gene, CDR1 is ENHRY and CDR2 is SYGVKD. CDR3 in DNA: TGTGCCATCAGCCAGGGACTAGCGGGGGCAACAGATACGCAGTATTTT. Translated: CAISQGLAGATDTQYF.

The chain couples TRBV5-8 to TRBJ2-7; D is possibly TRBD1 (5 bases). V was pared by 0 bases and J by 7 bases, with 11 bases between. This CDR3 region has 13 residues. Germline CDR1 and CDR2: SGHTS and YDEGEE. In nucleotides, the CDR3 is TGTGCCAGCAGCTTGGTCAGGGCCCCTGAGCAGTACTTC. This codes for CASSLVRAPEQYF.

The chain has TRBV28 and TRBJ1-2; TRBD1 aligns across 9 bases. Trimming cost V 6 bases and J 6 bases; bases outside gene matches: 17. The CDR3 is 17 residues long. Germline lookup yields CDR1 MDHEN and CDR2 SYDVKM. The CDR3 reads CASSPPTYRGRQHGYTF. As DNA, the CDR3 is TGTGCCAGCAGCCCACCGACCTACAGGGGGCGCCAACATGGCTACACCTTC.

The V call is TRBV28, the J call TRBJ2-1; D may be TRBD2 (5 bases). This CDR3 has 11 amino acids. Germline lookup yields CDR1 MDHEN and CDR2 SYDVKM. The V end was cut by 6 bases, the J end by 12 bases, with 12 bases between. The CDR3 loop is CASSPRSVQFF. Here the CDR3 DNA reads TGTGCCAGCAGCCCCCGTAGCGTGCAGTTCTTC.

The chain carries TRBV11-3 and TRBJ2-5; TRBD1 is a possible D gene (5 bases). The CDR3 spans 17 residues. Germline V gene lookup returns CDR1 SGHNT and CDR2 YENEEA. The V gene lost 5 bases and the J gene lost 2 bases, with 21 bases spanning the gap. CDR3 region: CASSRLRDSYGQETQYF. Here the CDR3 DNA reads TGTGCCAGCAGCCGTCTCCGAGACAGTTATGGTCAAGAGACCCAGTACTTC.

This chain links TRBV4-3 with TRBJ1-2, with 7 nucleotides matching TRBD1. Germline lookup yields CDR1 LGHNA and CDR2 YSLEER. V dropped 8 bases and J dropped 4; count of bases not matched to a gene: 13. The CDR3 totals 15 residues. The CDR3 bases are TGCGCCAGCCGGCCCGGAGAGGGGGCCGCCTATGGCTACACCTTC. Its translation: CASRPGEGAAYGYTF.

Concerning this clone itself: At the DNA level, this CDR3 is encoded by other sequences in the same sample as well. This rearrangement joins TRBV4-2 to TRBJ2-7; 7 positions agree with TRBD2. The CDR3 is 12 amino acids. With 3 bases clipped from V and 5 bases from J, the junction kept 1 base outside the gene matches. Germline CDR1 and CDR2: LGHNA and YNFKEQ. CDR3 sequence: CASSQGGDEQYF. CDR3 bases: TGTGCCAGCAGCCAGGGAGGGGACGAGCAGTACTTC.

In DNA, the CDR3 is TGTGCCTGGGGGCTAGCGGGGGCCCTACCCGGGGAGCTGTTTTTT. Translating gives CAWGLAGALPGELFF. V is TRBV30 and J is TRBJ2-2; 10 nucleotides match TRBD2. This CDR3 spans 15 amino acids. The junction had 9 bases not matched to a gene; V was cut back by 5 bases and J by 6 bases. Germline CDR1 reads GTSNPN; CDR2 reads SVGIG (reference sequence).

V gene TRBV27 combines with J gene TRBJ2-7, with D tentatively TRBD2 (6 bases). The CDR3 extends over 14 amino acids. The germline V gene encodes CDR1 MNHEY and CDR2 SMNVEV (reference sequence). Trimming left V 3 bases short and J 3 bases short, with 12 bases between. The CDR3 sequence: CASSLGGTGYEQYF. CDR3 in DNA: TGTGCCAGCAGTTTGGGGGGAACGGGCTACGAGCAGTACTTC.

This chain connects TRBV7-2 to TRBJ1-2, with a weak D call TRBD1 (6 bases). Per the germline V gene, CDR1 is SGHTA and CDR2 is FQGNSA. This CDR3 comprises 13 residues. V was pared by 1 base and J by 5 bases, with 8 bases between. CDR3 coding DNA: TGTGCCAGCAGCTTAGTCAGGGGATATGGCTACACCTTC. It yields the protein CASSLVRGYGYTF.

J is TRBJ2-7 and V is TRBV7-6; 9 bases fit TRBD1. The CDR3 has 14 residues. CDR1 and CDR2 (germline): SGHVS, FNYEAQ. V shed 3 bases and J 5 bases; nucleotides not matched to a gene: 5. This chain's CDR3 is CASSFGQGRNEQYF. The CDR3 coding sequence is TGTGCCAGCAGCTTCGGACAGGGGAGAAACGAGCAGTACTTC.

This chain joins TRBV13 and TRBJ2-1; 11 bases line up with TRBD2. The germline CDR1 and CDR2 sequences are PRHDT and FYEKMQ (reference sequence). CDR3 length: 15 residues. V shed 7 bases and J 5 bases; nucleotides not matched to a gene: 7. The CDR3 spells CASILTSGNNNEQFF. CDR3 nucleotides: TGTGCCAGCATCCTGACTAGCGGGAATAACAATGAGCAGTTCTTC.

The DNA of the CDR3 is TGTGCCAGCAGTGTCACAGGGCTCTACGAGCAGTACTTC. As protein: CASSVTGLYEQYF. V gene TRBV6-1 combines with J gene TRBJ2-7, with D perhaps TRBD1 (6 bases). Deletions cut 4 bases from V and 3 bases from J, with 10 bases between. The CDR3 covers 13 residues. The germline V gene encodes CDR1 MNHNS and CDR2 SASEGT.

The chain links TRBV5-6 to TRBJ1-2; D perhaps matches TRBD1 (6 bases). CDR1 and CDR2 from the germline V gene are SGHDT and YYEEEE. The V and J ends lost 4 bases and 3 bases respectively, with 13 bases between them. CDR3 length equals 14 residues. The DNA for the CDR3 is TGTGCCAGCAGCCTCAGACAGGTCTACTATGGCTACACCTTC. Translation gives CASSLRQVYYGYTF.

The genes are TRBV5-4 and TRBJ2-1; 9 bases match TRBD1. Unmatched junction bases numbered 9, after V lost 0 bases and J lost 2 bases. Germline values: CDR1 SGHNT, CDR2 YYREEE (reference sequence). This CDR3 is 18 amino acids long. The CDR3: CASSLEGLGTGTYNEQFF. Here the CDR3 DNA reads TGTGCCAGCAGCTTGGAAGGCTTGGGGACAGGGACCTACAATGAGCAGTTCTTC.

The chain has TRBV28 and TRBJ2-5; 9 positions match TRBD2. The CDR3 consists of 21 residues. Germline V gives CDR1 MDHEN, CDR2 SYDVKM. Losses at the gene ends were 2 bases for V and 0 bases for J; bases not matched to a gene: 19. CDR3 coding DNA: TGTGCCAGCAGTTTAGGGGCTTCGTACCTGGTGGTAGCGGGGGACCAAGAGACCCAGTACTTC. The encoded protein is CASSLGASYLVVAGDQETQYF.